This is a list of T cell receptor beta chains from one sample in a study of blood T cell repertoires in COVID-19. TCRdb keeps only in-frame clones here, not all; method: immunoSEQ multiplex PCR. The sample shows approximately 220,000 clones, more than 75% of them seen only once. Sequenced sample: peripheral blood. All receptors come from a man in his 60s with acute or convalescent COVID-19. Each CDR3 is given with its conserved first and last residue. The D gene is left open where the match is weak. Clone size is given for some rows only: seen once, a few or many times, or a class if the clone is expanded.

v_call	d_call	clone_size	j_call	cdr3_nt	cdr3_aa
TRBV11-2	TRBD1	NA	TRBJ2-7	TGTGCCAGCAGCTCGCCAGGGGGGACAGGGGGCTCCTACGAGCAGTACTTC	CASSSPGGTGGSYEQYF
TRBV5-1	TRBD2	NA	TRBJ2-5	TGCGCCAGCAGAATCGGGGGGGCCCACCAAGAGACCCAGTACTTC	CASRIGGAHQETQYF
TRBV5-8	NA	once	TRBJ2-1	TGTGCCAGCAGCTTGGGACAGACGTACAATGAGCAGTTCTTC	CASSLGQTYNEQFF
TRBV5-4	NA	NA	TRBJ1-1	TGTGCCAGCAGCATGAGGAGAGAGAACACTGAAGCTTTCTTT	CASSMRRENTEAFF
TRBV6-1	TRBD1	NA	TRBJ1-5	TGTGCCAGCAGTGAAGTTGGGGGACAGGGCAATCAGCCCCAGCATTTT	CASSEVGGQGNQPQHF
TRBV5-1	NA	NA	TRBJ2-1	TGCGCCAGCAGCTTGGCCAACCAACTATACAATGAGCAGTTCTTC	CASSLANQLYNEQFF
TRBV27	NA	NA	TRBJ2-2	TGTGCCAGCAGTTTAGGGGGGTCGAACACCGGGGAGCTGTTTTTT	CASSLGGSNTGELFF
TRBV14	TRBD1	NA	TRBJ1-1	TGTGCCAGCAGCCTCCGTCCTCCCGGGACAGGAATTTCTGAAGCTTTCTTT	CASSLRPPGTGISEAFF
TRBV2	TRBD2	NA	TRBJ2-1	TGTGCCAGCAGTGACCGGCTAGCGGGGGGGATTGGGTCCTACAATGAGCAGTTCTTC	CASSDRLAGGIGSYNEQFF
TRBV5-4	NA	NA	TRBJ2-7	TGTGCCAGCAGCCGGCGGGGGCCGGATTACGAGCAGTACTTC	CASSRRGPDYEQYF
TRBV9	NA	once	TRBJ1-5	TGTGCCAGCAGCGTAGAGGCGGGGGTTCAGCCCCAGCATTTT	CASSVEAGVQPQHF
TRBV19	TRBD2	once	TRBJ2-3	TGTGCCAGTAGTAACACGACTAGCGGCTCAGATACGCAGTATTTT	CASSNTTSGSDTQYF
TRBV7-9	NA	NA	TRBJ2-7	TGTGCCAGCAGCTTACAGGGCTACGAGCAGTACTTC	CASSLQGYEQYF
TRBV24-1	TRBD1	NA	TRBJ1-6	TGTGCCACCAGTGATCCCCCCCGGGACAGGGGGCCTAATTCACCCCTCCACTTT	CATSDPPRDRGPNSPLHF
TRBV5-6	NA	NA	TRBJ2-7	TGTGCCAGCAGCTCCTGGTCGCCCCGGAGGAGCTTAGTATCCTACGAGCAGTACTTC	CASSSWSPRRSLVSYEQYF